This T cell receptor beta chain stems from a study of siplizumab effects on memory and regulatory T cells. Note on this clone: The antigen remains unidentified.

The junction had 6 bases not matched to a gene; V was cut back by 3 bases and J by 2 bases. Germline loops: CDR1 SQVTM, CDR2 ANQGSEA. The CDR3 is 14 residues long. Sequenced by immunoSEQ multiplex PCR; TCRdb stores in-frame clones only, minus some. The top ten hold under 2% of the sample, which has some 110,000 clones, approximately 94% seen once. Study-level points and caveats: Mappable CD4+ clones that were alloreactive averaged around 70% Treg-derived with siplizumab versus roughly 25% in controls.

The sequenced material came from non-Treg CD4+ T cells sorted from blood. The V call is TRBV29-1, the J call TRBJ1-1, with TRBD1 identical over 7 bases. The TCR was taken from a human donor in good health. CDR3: CSVDQQGHNTEAFF. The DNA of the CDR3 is TGCAGCGTTGACCAACAGGGGCACAACACTGAAGCTTTCTTT. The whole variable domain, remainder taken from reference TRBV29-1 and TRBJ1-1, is SAVISQKPSRDICQRGTSLTIQCQVDSQVTMMFWYRQQPGQSLTLIATANQGSEATYESGFVIDKFPISRPNLTFSTLTVSNMSPEDSSIYLCSVDQQGHNTEAFFGQGTRLTVV.